The 5 T cell receptor beta chains below come from one sample, sequenced in a study of CD8+CD57+ T cells in acquired aplastic anemia. The patients chosen for sequencing had shown expansion of CD8+CD57+ cells (detected by flow cytometry). Genomic DNA acted as the template from which TCR beta VDJ combination and CDR3 sequence profiling were carried out. One entry per CDR3 protein, called by TCRdb with MiXCR from the reads. This sample has about 250,000 distinct CDR3 sequences; approximately 50% occur once, and the top ten carry 6.5% to 10%. Sequencing was performed on sorted CD4+, CD8+, or CD8+CD57+ T cells (not recorded which) from PBMCs. The receptors were sampled from a human donor with aplastic anemia.

This clonotype was counted only a few times. Written as DNA, the CDR3 is TGTGCCTGGAGTGGTACAGCCTACAATGAGCAGTTCTTC. Protein product: CAWSGTAYNEQFF. The chain employs TRBV30 and TRBJ2-1; D unclear. Trimming removed 1 base at V and 2 bases at J, with 6 bases between. Germline loops: CDR1 GTSNPN, CDR2 SVGIG (reference sequence). CDR3 length equals 13 residues.

The CDR3 loop reads CASSPRQGVPIPEAFF. CDR3 sequence (DNA): TGTGCCAGCAGCCCCCGACAGGGGGTACCGATCCCTGAAGCTTTCTTT. This chain links TRBV9 with TRBJ1-1; 9 nucleotides agree with TRBD1. The V gene's germline CDR1 is SGDLS and CDR2 YYNGEE. J gave up 6 bases and V 4 bases, and 13 bases lay outside the gene matches. This CDR3 has 16 residues.

This clonotype was found once. V and J are TRBV7-2 and TRBJ2-5; 9 bases match TRBD1. The end of the DNA aligns better with TRBJ2-7, so the J call may be wrong. There are 14 residues in the CDR3. Germline V gene sequence: CDR1 SGHTA, CDR2 FQGNSA. CDR3: CASSWGQGFYEQYF. The CDR3 nucleotides are TGTGCCAGCAGCTGGGGACAGGGTTTTTACGAGCAGTACTTC.

This clonotype was observed at least ten times. The J gene is TRBJ1-4, the V gene TRBV28, with 7 nucleotides matching TRBD1. The germline gives CDR1 MDHEN, CDR2 SYDVKM. The CDR3 runs 14 residues. The junction had 6 bases not matched to a gene; V was cut back by 6 bases and J by 5 bases. In DNA, the CDR3 is TGTGCCAGCAGCCGGGACAGACTCAATGAAAAACTGTTTTTT. Its protein is CASSRDRLNEKLFF. Variable domain in full (rest from reference TRBV28 and TRBJ1-4): DVKVTQSSRYLVKRTGEKVFLECVQDMDHENMFWYRQDPGLGLRLIYFSYDVKMKEKGDIPEGYSVSREKKERFSLILESASTNQTSMYLCASSRDRLNEKLFFGSGTQLSVL.

A remark on this clonotype: This may arise from a read error, as a much more abundant clone is one base away. The rearrangement links TRBV6-5 to TRBJ1-1; TRBD1 might be the D (5 bases). CDR3 length: 13 amino acids. V was trimmed by 5 bases and J by 1 base, leaving 8 bases between them. Per germline, CDR1 MNHEY and CDR2 SVGAGI. The CDR3 DNA sequence: TGTGCCAGCAGTGAAACAGGGAACACTGAAGCTTTCTTT. Translated: CASSETGNTEAFF.